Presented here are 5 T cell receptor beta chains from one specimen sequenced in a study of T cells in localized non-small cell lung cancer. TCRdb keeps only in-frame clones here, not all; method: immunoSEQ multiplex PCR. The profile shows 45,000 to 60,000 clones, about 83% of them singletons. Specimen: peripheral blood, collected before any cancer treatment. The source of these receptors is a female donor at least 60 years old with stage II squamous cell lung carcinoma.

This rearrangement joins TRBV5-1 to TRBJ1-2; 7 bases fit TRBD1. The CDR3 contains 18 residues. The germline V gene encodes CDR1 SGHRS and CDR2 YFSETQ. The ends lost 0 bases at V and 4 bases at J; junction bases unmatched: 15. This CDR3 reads CASSLVRQGERSIYGYTF. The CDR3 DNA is TGCGCCAGCAGCTTGGTTCGGCAGGGGGAGAGATCAATCTATGGCTACACCTTC.

CDR3 region: CASSPLTAGTEAFF. CDR3 coding DNA: TGTGCCAGCAGCCCTCTGACTGCGGGGACTGAAGCTTTCTTT. The chain is built from TRBV11-2 and TRBJ1-1, with unresolved D. V was cut by 5 bases and J by 5 bases, with 15 bases left in between. This CDR3 is 14 amino acids long. From germline, CDR1 is SGHAT and CDR2 FQNNGV.

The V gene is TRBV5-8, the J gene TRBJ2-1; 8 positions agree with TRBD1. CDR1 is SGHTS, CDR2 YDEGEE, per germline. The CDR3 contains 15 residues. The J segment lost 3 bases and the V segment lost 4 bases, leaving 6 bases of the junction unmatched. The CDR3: CASSRSDRDYNEQFF. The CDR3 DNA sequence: TGTGCCAGCAGCCGCTCGGACAGGGACTACAATGAGCAGTTCTTC.

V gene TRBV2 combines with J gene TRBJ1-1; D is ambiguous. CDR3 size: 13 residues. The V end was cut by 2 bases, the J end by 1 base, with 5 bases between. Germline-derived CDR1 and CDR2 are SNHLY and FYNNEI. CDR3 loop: CASSEPQNTEAFF. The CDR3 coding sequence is TGTGCCAGCAGTGAACCCCAGAACACTGAAGCTTTCTTT.

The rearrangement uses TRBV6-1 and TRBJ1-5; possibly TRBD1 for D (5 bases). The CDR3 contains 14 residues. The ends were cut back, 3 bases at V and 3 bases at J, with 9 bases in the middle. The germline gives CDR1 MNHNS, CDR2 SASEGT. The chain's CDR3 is CASSEGPFNQPQHF. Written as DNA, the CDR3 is TGTGCCAGCAGTGAGGGACCCTTCAATCAGCCCCAGCATTTT.